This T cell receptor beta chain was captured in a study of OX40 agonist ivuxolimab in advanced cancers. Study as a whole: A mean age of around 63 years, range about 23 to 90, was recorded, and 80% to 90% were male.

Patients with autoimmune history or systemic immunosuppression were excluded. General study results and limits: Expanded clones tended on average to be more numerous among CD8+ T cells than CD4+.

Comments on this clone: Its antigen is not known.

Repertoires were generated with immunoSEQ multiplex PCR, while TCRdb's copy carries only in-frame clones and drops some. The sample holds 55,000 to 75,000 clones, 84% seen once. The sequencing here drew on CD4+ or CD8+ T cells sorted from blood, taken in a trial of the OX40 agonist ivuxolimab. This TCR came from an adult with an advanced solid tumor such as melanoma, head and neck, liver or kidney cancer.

The CDR3 DNA sequence: TGTGCCTGGAGTGTGAGCGGTACAGATACGCAGTATTTT. This gives the protein CAWSVSGTDTQYF. V gene TRBV30 combines with J gene TRBJ2-3, with D perhaps TRBD2 (5 bases). V was trimmed by 0 bases and J by 3 bases, leaving 7 bases between them. Germline V lookup: CDR1 GTSNPN, CDR2 SVGIG (reference sequence). CDR3 length: 13 amino acids.